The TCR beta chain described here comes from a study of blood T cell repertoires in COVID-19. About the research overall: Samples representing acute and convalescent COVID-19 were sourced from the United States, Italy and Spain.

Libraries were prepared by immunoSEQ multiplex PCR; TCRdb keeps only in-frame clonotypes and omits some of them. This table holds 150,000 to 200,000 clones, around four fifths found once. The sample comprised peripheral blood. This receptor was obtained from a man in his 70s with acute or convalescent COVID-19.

CDR3 residues: CASRTGSAETQYF. In nucleotides, the CDR3 is TGCGCCAGCAGGACAGGGTCAGCAGAGACCCAGTACTTC. J is TRBJ2-5 and V is TRBV5-1, with 7 bases that match TRBD1. Unmatched junction bases numbered 5, after V lost 5 bases and J lost 4 bases. Germline V lookup: CDR1 SGHRS, CDR2 YFSETQ. The CDR3 contains 13 residues.